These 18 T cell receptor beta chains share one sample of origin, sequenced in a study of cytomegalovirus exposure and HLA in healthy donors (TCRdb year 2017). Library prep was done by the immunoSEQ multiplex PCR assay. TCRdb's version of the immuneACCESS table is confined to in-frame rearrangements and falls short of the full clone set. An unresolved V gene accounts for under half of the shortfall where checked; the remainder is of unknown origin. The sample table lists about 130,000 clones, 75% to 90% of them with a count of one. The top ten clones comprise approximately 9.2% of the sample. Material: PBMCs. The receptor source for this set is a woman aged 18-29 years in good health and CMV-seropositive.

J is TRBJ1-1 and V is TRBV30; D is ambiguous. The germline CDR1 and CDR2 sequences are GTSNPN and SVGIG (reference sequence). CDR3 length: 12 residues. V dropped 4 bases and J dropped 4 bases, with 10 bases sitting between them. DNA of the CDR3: TGTGCCTGGACAGGTTTTTTCACTGAAGCTTTCTTT. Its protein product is CAWTGFFTEAFF.

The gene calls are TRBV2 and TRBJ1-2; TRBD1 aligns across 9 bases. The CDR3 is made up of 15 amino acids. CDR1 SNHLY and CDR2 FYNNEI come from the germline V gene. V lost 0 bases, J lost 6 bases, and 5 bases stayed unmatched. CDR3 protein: CASSEALGTGHGYTF. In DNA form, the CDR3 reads TGTGCCAGCAGTGAAGCGCTAGGGACAGGGCATGGCTACACCTTC.

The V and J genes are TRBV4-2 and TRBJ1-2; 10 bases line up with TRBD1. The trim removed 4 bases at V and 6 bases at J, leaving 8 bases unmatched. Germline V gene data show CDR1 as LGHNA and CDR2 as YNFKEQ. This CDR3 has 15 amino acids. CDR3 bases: TGTGCCAGCAGCCCCGGTACGGGACAGGGGCATGGCTACACCTTC. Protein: CASSPGTGQGHGYTF.

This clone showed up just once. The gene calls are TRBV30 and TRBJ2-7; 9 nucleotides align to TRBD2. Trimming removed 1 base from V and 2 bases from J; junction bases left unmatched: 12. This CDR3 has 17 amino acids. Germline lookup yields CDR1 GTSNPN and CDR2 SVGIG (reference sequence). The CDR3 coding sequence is TGTGCCTGGAGTGAGCGGGGGGACAGTGGGTTCCCCTACGAGCAGTACTTC. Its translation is CAWSERGDSGFPYEQYF.

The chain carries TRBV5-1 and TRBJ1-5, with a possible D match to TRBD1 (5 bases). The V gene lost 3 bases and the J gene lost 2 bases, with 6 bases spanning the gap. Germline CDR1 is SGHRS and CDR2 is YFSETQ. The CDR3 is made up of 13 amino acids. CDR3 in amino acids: CASSSGGNQPQHF. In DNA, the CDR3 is TGCGCCAGCAGCTCGGGGGGCAATCAGCCCCAGCATTTT.

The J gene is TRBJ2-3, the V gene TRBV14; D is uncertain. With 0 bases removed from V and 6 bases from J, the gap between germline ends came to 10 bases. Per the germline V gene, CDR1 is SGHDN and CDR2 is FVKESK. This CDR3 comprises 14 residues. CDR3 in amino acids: CASSQDQVLDTQYF. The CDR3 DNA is TGTGCCAGCAGCCAAGACCAGGTTCTGGATACGCAGTATTTT.

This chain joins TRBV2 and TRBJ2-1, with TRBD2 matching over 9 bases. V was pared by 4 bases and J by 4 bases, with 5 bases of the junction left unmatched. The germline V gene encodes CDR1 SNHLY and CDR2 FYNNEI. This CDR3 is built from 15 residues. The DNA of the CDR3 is TGTGCCAGCAGTGGGAGGAGCGGGGGGTACAATGAGCAGTTCTTC. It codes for CASSGRSGGYNEQFF.

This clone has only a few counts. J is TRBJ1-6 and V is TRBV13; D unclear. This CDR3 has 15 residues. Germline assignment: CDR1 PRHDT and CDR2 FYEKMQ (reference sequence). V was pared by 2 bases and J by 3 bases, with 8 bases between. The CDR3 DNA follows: TGTGCCAGCAGCTTACAGAGGGACTATAATTCACCCCTCCACTTT. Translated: CASSLQRDYNSPLHF.

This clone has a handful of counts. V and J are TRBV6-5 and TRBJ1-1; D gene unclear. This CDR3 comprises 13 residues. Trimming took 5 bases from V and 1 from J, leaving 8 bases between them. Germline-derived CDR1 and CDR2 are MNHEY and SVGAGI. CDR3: CASSRSENTEAFF. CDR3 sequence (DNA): TGTGCCAGCAGTCGCTCAGAGAACACTGAAGCTTTCTTT.

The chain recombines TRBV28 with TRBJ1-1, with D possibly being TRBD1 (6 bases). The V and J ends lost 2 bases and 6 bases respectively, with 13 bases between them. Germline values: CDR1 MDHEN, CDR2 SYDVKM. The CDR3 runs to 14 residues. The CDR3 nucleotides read TGTGCCAGCAGTTTAGGGGGGGCCGAAGCTGAAGCTTTCTTT. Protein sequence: CASSLGGAEAEAFF.

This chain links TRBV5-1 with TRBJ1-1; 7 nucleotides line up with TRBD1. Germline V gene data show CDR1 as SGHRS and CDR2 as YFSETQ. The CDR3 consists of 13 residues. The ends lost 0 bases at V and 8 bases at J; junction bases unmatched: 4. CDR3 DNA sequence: TGCGCCAGCAGCTTGGCCGGACAGGTCGAAGCTTTCTTT. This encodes CASSLAGQVEAFF.

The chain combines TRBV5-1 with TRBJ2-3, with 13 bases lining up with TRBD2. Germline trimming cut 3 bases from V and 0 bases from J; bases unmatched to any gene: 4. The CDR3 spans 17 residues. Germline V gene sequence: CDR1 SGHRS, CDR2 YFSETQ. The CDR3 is CASSSGLAGSSTDTQYF. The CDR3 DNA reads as TGCGCCAGCAGCTCGGGACTAGCGGGGTCCAGCACAGATACGCAGTATTTT.

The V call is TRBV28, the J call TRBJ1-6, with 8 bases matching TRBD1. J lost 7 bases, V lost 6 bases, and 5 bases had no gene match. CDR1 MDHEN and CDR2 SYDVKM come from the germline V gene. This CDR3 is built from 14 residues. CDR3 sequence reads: CASSTGTGNSPLHF. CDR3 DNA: TGTGCCAGCAGCACCGGGACAGGCAATTCACCCCTCCACTTT.

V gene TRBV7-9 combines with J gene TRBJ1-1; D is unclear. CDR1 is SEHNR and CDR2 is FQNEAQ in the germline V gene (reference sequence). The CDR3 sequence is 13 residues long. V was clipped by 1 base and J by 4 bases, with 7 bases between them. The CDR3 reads CASSLEEGTEAFF. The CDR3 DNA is TGTGCCAGCAGCTTAGAAGAGGGCACTGAAGCTTTCTTT.

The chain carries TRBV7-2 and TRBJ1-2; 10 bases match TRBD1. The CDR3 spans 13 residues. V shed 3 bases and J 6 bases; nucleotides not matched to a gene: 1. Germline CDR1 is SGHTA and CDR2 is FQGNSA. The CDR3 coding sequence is TGTGCCAGCAGCTTCGGACAGGGGGATGGCTACACCTTC. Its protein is CASSFGQGDGYTF. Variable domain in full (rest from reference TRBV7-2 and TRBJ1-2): GAGVSQSPSNKVTEKGKDVELRCDPISGHTALYWYRQSLGQGLEFLIYFQGNSAPDKSGLPSDRFSAERTGGSVSTLTIQRTQQEDSAVYLCASSFGQGDGYTFGSGTRLTVV.

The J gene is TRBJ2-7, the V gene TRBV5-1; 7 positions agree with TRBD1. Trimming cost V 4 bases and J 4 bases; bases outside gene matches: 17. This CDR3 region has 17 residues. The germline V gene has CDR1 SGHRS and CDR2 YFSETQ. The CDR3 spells CASSTGSKGGSGYEQYF. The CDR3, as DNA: TGCGCCAGCAGCACCGGATCAAAAGGGGGCTCCGGTTACGAGCAGTACTTC.

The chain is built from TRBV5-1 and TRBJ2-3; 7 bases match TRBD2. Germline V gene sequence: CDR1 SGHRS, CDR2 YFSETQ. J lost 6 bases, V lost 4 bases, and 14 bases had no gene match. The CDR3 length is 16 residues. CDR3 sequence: CASSITSASPRDTQYF. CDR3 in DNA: TGCGCCAGCAGCATAACTAGCGCCTCGCCCCGGGATACGCAGTATTTT.

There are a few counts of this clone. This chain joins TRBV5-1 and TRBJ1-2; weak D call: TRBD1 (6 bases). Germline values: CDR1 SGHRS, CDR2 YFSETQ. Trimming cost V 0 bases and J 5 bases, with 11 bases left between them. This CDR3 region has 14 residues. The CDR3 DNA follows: TGCGCCAGCAGCTTGGCCGGACAGTTTTATGGCTACACCTTC. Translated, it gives CASSLAGQFYGYTF.